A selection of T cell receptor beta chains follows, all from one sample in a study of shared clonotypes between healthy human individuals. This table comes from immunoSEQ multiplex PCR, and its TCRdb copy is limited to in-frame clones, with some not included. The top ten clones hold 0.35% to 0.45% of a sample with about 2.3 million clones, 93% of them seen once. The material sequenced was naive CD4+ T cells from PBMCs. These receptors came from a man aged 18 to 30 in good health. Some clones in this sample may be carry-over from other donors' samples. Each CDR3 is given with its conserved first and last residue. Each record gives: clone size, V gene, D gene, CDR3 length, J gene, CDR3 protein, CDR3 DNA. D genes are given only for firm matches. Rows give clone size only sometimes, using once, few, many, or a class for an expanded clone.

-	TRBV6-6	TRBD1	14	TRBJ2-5	CASSRGQGQETQYF	TGTGCCAGCAGTCGTGGACAGGGTCAAGAGACCCAGTACTTC
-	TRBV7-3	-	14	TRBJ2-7	CASSPTSTLHEQYF	TGTGCCAGCAGCCCAACCTCTACGCTCCACGAGCAGTACTTC
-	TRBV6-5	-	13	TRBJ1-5	CASQTRVNQPQHF	TGTGCCAGTCAGACCAGGGTCAATCAGCCCCAGCATTTT
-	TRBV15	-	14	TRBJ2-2	CATSRELITGELFF	TGTGCCACCAGCAGAGAACTCATAACCGGGGAGCTGTTTTTT
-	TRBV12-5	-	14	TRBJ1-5	CASGSRGNNQPQHF	TGTGCTAGTGGTTCCAGGGGTAACAATCAGCCCCAGCATTTT
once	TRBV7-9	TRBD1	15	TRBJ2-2	CASSFLQGADGELFF	TGTGCCAGCAGCTTTCTACAGGGGGCCGACGGGGAGCTGTTTTTT
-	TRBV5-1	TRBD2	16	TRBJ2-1	CASSHPTSGNYNEQFF	TGCGCCAGCAGCCACCCGACTAGCGGGAATTACAATGAGCAGTTCTTC
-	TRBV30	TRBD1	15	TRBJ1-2	CAWSYRDRWNYGYTF	TGTGCCTGGAGTTACCGGGACAGGTGGAACTATGGCTACACCTTC
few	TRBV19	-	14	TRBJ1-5	CASREGQGRQPQHF	TGTGCCAGTAGAGAGGGTCAGGGGCGTCAGCCCCAGCATTTT
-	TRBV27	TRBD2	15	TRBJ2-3	CASTMAGDGTDTQYF	TGTGCCAGCACGATGGCGGGAGACGGCACAGATACGCAGTATTTT
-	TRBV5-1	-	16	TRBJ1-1	CASSLAPQGRDTEAFF	TGCGCCAGCAGCTTGGCTCCACAGGGCCGGGACACTGAAGCTTTCTTT
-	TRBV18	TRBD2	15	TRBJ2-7	CASSPRSSGTREQYF	TGTGCCAGCTCACCCCGGTCTAGCGGGACCCGCGAGCAGTACTTC
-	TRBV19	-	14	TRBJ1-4	CASSPRDPNEKLFF	TGTGCCAGTAGTCCCCGGGACCCTAATGAAAAACTGTTTTTT
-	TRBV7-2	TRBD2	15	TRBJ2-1	CASSLGGGAYNEQFF	TGTGCCAGCAGCTTAGGTGGGGGGGCCTACAATGAGCAGTTCTTC
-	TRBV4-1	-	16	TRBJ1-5	CASSQEGVVGNQPQHF	TGCGCCAGCAGCCAAGAGGGGGTCGTGGGGAATCAGCCCCAGCATTTT
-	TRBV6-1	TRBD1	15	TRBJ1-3	CASSPTGRRGNTIYF	TGTGCCAGCAGTCCGACAGGGCGGAGGGGAAACACCATATATTTT
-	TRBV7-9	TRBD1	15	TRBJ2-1	CASSWGQGRAYEQFF	TGTGCCAGCAGCTGGGGACAGGGGCGAGCCTATGAGCAGTTCTTC
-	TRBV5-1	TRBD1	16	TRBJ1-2	CASSIRTGGNNYGYTF	TGCGCCAGCAGCATCAGGACAGGGGGCAATAACTATGGCTACACCTTC
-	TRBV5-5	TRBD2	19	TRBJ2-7	CASSKLHPRLAGPSYEQYF	TGTGCCAGCAGCAAGCTGCACCCGAGACTAGCGGGGCCATCCTACGAGCAGTACTTC
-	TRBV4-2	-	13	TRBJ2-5	CASSQFRVETQYF	TGTGCCAGCAGCCAATTTAGGGTGGAGACCCAGTACTTC
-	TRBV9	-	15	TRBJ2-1	CASSVAPSGTNEQFF	TGTGCCAGCAGCGTAGCCCCATCCGGGACCAATGAGCAGTTCTTC
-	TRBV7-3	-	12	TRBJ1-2	CASSLDYGGYTF	TGTGCCAGCAGCTTAGATTACGGCGGGTACACCTTC
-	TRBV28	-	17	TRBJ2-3	CASSLGGTGSVTDTQYF	TGTGCCAGCAGTTTGGGGGGGACAGGTTCTGTCACAGATACGCAGTATTTT
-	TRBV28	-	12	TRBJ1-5	CASSQIYQPQHF	TGTGCCAGCAGCCAGATTTATCAGCCCCAGCATTTT
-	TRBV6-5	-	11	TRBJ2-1	CASSYSNEQFF	TGTGCCAGCAGTTACTCCAATGAGCAGTTCTTC
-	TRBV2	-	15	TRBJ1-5	CASSARERSNQPQHF	TGTGCCAGCAGTGCCAGGGAGCGGTCAAATCAGCCCCAGCATTTT
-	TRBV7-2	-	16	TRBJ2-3	CASSLGPAAVTDTQYF	TGTGCCAGCAGCCTCGGGCCCGCGGCGGTCACAGATACGCAGTATTTT
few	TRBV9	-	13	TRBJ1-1	CASSGGGNTEAFF	TGTGCCAGCAGCGGCGGGGGGAACACTGAGGCTTTCTTT
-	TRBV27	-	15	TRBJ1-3	CASSPNRDSGNTIYF	TGTGCCAGCAGTCCAAACAGGGACTCTGGAAACACCATATATTTT
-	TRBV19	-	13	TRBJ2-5	CASSARAWETQYF	TGTGCCAGTAGTGCCCGGGCCTGGGAGACCCAGTACTTC
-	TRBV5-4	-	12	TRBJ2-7	CASSQDAGEQYF	TGTGCCAGCAGCCAGGACGCTGGCGAGCAGTACTTC
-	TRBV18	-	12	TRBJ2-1	CASSLAQNEQFF	TGTGCCAGCTCACTCGCGCAGAATGAGCAGTTCTTC
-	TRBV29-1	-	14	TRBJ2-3	CSGKRGSGTDTQYF	TGCAGCGGGAAAAGGGGGTCAGGCACAGATACGCAGTATTTT
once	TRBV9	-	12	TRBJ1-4	CASSGDLEKLFF	TGTGCCAGCAGCGGGGACCTTGAAAAACTGTTTTTT
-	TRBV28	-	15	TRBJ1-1	CASSFMGSKVGEAFF	TGTGCCAGCAGTTTCATGGGGAGCAAAGTTGGTGAAGCTTTCTTT
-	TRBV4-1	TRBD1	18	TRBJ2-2	CASSQKPGQGARTGELFF	TGCGCCAGCAGCCAGAAACCGGGACAGGGGGCCAGGACCGGGGAGCTGTTTTTT
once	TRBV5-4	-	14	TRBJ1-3	CASSPESSGNTIYF	TGTGCCAGCAGCCCGGAGAGCTCTGGAAACACCATATATTTT
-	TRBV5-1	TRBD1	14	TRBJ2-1	CASSLRQGNNEQFF	TGCGCCAGCAGCTTGCGACAGGGAAACAATGAGCAGTTCTTC
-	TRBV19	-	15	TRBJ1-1	CASSTFGGVGTEAFF	TGTGCCAGTAGTACCTTCGGCGGGGTGGGCACTGAAGCTTTCTTT
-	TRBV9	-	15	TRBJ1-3	CASSADLGPGNTIYF	TGTGCCAGCAGCGCCGATCTGGGGCCTGGAAACACCATATATTTT
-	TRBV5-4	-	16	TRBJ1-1	CASSLNPTGMNTEAFF	TGTGCCAGCAGCTTGAACCCTACAGGGATGAACACTGAAGCTTTCTTT
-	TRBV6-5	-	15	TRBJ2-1	CASTDPGFPLNEQFF	TGTGCCAGCACCGACCCAGGGTTCCCTCTCAATGAGCAGTTCTTC
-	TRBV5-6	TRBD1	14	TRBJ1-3	CASSRTGSGNTIYF	TGTGCCAGCAGCAGGACAGGGTCTGGAAACACCATATATTTT
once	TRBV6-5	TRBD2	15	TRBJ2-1	CASSPAAGAYNEQFF	TGTGCCAGCAGTCCTGCAGCGGGGGCCTACAATGAGCAGTTCTTC
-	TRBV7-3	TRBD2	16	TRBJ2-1	CASSSRGGRAYNEQFF	TGTGCCAGCAGCTCCCGGGGCGGGAGGGCCTACAATGAGCAGTTCTTC
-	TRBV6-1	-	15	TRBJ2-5	CASTPRGHRWETQYF	TGTGCCAGCACCCCGAGGGGACACCGGTGGGAGACCCAGTACTTC
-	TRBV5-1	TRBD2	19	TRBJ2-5	CASSLVSVTSGKTRETQYF	TGCGCCAGCAGCTTGGTTTCAGTGACTAGCGGAAAAACCCGGGAGACCCAGTACTTC